The TCR beta chain described here comes from a study of cytomegalovirus exposure and HLA in healthy donors. Points from the study as a whole: As was reported, the HLA-A and HLA-B alleles of most subjects were accurately predicted from TCR beta sequences. What a later analysis reportedly showed was that an Asian-associated ancestry cluster had fewer N-insertions than the roughly 670-donor mean.

Primers for the PCR totalled 60 Vbeta and 13 Jbeta. The table came from immunoSEQ multiplex PCR; TCRdb's copy has only in-frame clones and leaves some out. The sample consists of some 140,000 clones, around 79% of them appearing once. Note on this clone: Its antigen remains unknown.

V was clipped by 8 bases and J by 4 bases; unmatched bases: 19. The germline gives CDR1 GTSNPN, CDR2 SVGIG (reference sequence). The CDR3 extends over 17 amino acids. V is TRBV30 and J is TRBJ1-5; TRBD1 matches 8 bases. The material sequenced was PBMCs. The receptor's source is a female donor in good health and CMV-seronegative. The CDR3: CAAGPHRGVIENQPQHF. Here the CDR3 DNA reads TGTGCCGCCGGACCACACAGGGGGGTTATTGAGAATCAGCCCCAGCATTTT.